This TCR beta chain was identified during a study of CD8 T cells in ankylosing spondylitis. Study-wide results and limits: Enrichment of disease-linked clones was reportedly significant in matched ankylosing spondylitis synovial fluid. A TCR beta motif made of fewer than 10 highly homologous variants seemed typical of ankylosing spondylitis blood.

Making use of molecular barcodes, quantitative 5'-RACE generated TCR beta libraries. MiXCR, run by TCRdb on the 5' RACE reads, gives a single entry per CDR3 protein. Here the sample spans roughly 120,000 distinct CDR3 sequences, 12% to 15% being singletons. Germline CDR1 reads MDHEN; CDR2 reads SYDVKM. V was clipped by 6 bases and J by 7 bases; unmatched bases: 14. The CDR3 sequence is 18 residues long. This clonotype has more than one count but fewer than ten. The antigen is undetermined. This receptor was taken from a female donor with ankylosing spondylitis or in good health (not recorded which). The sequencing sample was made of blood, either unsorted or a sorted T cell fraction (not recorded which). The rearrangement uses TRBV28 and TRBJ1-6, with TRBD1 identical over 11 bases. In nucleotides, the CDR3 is TGTGCCAGCAGCCTACCCGGGACAGGGGGTAGGGGCAATTCACCCCTCCACTTT. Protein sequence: CASSLPGTGGRGNSPLHF.